These T cell receptor beta chains were read from a single sample in a study of cytomegalovirus exposure and HLA in healthy donors. Here immunoSEQ multiplex PCR was the method, and the copy in TCRdb shows in-frame clones only, minus some. The table records about 130,000 clones, 77% of them present only once. Specimen: PBMCs. The receptor set was obtained from a male donor in good health and CMV-seronegative. Both conserved end residues are part of each CDR3. Fields, in order: D gene, clone size, V gene, J gene, CDR3 protein, CDR3 DNA. The D gene is left open where the match is weak. Clone size is stated in some rows and not others, as once, few, many or a class when expanded.

-	-	TRBV30	TRBJ1-2	CAWSVIDGYTF	TGTGCCTGGAGTGTCATAGATGGCTACACCTTC
TRBD1	few	TRBV4-1	TRBJ2-1	CASSQGQGPYNEQFF	TGCGCCAGCAGCCAAGGACAGGGACCCTACAATGAGCAGTTCTTC
-	-	TRBV4-1	TRBJ2-7	CASSQNSDSYYEQYF	TGCGCCAGCAGCCAGAACTCGGACAGCTACTACGAGCAGTACTTC
-	-	TRBV7-9	TRBJ2-7	CASSLAPSVSHF	TGTGCCAGCAGCTTAGCACCCAGCGTCTCTCACTTC
-	-	TRBV28	TRBJ1-1	CASSLLPGTNTEAFF	TGTGCCAGCAGTTTATTACCGGGAACGAACACTGAAGCTTTCTTT
-	-	TRBV30	TRBJ1-2	CLIRGGYGYTF	TGTCTGATCCGGGGTGGCTATGGCTACACCTTC
TRBD1	-	TRBV30	TRBJ2-5	CAWSTEGAGEYF	TGTGCCTGGAGTACCGAGGGGGCCGGGGAGTACTTC
-	-	TRBV5-4	TRBJ1-1	CASSLTSSPRAFF	TGTGCCAGCAGCCTTACCTCATCACCGAGGGCTTTCTTT
-	-	TRBV14	TRBJ1-6	CASKRGSYNSPLHF	TGTGCCAGCAAACGGGGCTCCTATAATTCACCCCTCCACTTT
-	medium-sized	TRBV2	TRBJ2-1	CASSEAPPGYNEQFF	TGTGCCAGCAGTGAAGCTCCTCCGGGGTACAATGAGCAGTTCTTC
-	-	TRBV25-1	TRBJ2-1	CASSELGGNEQFF	TGTGCCAGCAGTGAATTGGGGGGCAATGAGCAGTTCTTC
-	-	TRBV9	TRBJ2-7	CASSVAPDRSYEQYF	TGTGCCAGCAGCGTAGCCCCTGACAGAAGCTACGAGCAGTACTTC
-	-	TRBV4-1	TRBJ1-4	CASLPLSGSVREKLFF	TGCGCCAGCTTACCATTAAGCGGCTCGGTACGGGAAAAACTGTTTTTT